The sequence of this T cell receptor beta chain was determined in a study of shared clonotypes between healthy human individuals. Note on this clone: Its antigen remains unknown.

Sorted-subset replicate PCRs used about 0.2 ug of genomic DNA. This amount corresponded to approximately 30,000 T cell genomes. Clones were read by immunoSEQ multiplex PCR, and TCRdb kept only the in-frame ones, dropping some. The sample has 980,000 or so clones, around three quarters seen once; the top ten hold 1.5%. The CDR3 consists of 12 residues. V lost 8 bases and J lost 2, with 10 bases in between. Germline CDR1 and CDR2: LNHDA and SQIVND (reference sequence). Findings of the study overall: Some clonotypes were shared by all four sorted-subset donors, while others were not shared. The non-shared ones had lower generation probabilities than the shared ones. Blood was the only sampled material, and tissue repertoires likely differ.

The clonotype originates from a young man in good health. Sample: memory CD4+ T cells sorted from blood. Documented subset: CD45RA-negative fraction. The rearrangement joins TRBV19 to TRBJ2-7; D is unresolved. The CDR3 sequence is CASSREPYEQYF. The CDR3 DNA is TGTGCCAGTTCAAGGGAACCCTACGAGCAGTACTTC.